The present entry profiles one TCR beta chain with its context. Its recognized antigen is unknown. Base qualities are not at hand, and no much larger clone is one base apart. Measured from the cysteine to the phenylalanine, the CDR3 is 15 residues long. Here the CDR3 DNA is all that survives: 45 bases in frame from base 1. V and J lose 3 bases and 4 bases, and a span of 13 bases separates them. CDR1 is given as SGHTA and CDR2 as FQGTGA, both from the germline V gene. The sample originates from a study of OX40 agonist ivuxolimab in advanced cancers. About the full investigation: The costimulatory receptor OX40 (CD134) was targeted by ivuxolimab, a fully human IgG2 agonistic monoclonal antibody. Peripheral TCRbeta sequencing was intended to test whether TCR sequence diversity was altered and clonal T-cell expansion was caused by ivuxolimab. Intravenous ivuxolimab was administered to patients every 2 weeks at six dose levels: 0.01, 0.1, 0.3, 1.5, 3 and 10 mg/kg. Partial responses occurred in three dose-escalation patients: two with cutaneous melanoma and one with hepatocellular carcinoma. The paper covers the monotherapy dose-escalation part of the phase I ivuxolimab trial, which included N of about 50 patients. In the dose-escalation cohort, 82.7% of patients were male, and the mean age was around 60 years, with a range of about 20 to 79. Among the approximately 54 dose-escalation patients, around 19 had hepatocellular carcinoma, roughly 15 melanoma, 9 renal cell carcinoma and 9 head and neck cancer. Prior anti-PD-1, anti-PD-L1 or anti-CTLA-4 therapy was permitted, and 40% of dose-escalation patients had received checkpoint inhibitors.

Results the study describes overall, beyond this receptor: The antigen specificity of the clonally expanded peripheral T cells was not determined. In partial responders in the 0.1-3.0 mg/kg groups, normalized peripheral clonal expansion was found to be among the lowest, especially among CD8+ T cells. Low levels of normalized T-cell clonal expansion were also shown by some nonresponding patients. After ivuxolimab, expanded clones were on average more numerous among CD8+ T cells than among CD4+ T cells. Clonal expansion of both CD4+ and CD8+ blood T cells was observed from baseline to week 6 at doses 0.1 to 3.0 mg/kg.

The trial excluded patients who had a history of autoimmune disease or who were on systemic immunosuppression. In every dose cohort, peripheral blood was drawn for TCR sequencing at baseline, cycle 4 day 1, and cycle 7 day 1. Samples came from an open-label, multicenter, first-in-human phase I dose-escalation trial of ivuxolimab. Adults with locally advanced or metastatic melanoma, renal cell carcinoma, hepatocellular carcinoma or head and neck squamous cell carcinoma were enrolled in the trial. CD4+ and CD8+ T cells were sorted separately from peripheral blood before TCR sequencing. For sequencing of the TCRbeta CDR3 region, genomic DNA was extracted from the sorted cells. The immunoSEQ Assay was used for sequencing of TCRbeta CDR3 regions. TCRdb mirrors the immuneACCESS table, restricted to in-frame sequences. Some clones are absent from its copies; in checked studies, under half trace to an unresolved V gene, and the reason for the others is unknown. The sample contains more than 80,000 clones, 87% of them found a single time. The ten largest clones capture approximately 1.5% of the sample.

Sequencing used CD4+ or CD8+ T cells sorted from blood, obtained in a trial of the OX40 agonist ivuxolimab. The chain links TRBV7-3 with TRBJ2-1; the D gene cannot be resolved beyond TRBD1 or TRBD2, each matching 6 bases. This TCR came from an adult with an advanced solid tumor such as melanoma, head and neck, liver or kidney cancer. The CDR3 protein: CASSFLGGIYNEQFF. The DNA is TGTGCCAGCAGCTTTTTAGGGGGGATTTACAATGAGCAGTTCTTC.